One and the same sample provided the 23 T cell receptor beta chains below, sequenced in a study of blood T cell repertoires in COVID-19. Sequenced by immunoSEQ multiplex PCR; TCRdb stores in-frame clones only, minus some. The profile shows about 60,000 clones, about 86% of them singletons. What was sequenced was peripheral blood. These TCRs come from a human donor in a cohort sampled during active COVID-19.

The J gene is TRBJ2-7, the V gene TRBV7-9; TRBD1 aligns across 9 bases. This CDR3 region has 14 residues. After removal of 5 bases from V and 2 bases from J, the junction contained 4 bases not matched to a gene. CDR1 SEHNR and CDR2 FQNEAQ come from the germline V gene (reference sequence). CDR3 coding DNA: TGTGCCAGCAGCCCCCGGACAGGGGCCTACGAGCAGTACTTC. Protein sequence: CASSPRTGAYEQYF.

The CDR3 DNA reads as TGTGCCAGCAGCTTAGGGCTCTCAGATTACGAGCAGTACTTC. Translating gives CASSLGLSDYEQYF. The gene calls are TRBV7-2 and TRBJ2-7, with D unresolved. CDR3 size: 14 residues. Germline values: CDR1 SGHTA, CDR2 FQGNSA. Trimming shortened V by 1 base and J by 4 bases, and 11 bases separated the two germline ends.

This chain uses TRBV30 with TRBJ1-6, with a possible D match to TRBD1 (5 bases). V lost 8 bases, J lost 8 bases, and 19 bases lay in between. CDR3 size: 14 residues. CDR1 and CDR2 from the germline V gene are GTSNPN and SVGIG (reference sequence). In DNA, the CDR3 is TGTGCCCTCGGAGGGGCGGTATTTGATTCACCCCTCCACTTT. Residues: CALGGAVFDSPLHF. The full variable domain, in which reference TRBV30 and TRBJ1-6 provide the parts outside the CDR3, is SQTIHQWPATLVQPVGSPLSLECTVEGTSNPNLYWYRQAAGRGLQLLFYSVGIGQISSEVPQNLSASRPQDRQFILSSKKLLLSDSGFYLCALGGAVFDSPLHFGNGTRLTVT.

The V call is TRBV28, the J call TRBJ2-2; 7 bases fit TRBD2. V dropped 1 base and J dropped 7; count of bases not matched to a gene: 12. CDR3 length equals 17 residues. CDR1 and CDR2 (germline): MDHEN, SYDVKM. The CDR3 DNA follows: TGTGCCAGCAGTTTATATGGGGGAGGGCCCTTTGGCGGGGAGCTGTTTTTT. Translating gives CASSLYGGGPFGGELFF.

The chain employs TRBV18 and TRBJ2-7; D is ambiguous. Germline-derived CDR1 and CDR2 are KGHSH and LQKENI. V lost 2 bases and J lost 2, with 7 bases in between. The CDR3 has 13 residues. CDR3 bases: TGTGCCAGCTCACCAATCCTCCCCTACGAGCAGTACTTC. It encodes CASSPILPYEQYF.

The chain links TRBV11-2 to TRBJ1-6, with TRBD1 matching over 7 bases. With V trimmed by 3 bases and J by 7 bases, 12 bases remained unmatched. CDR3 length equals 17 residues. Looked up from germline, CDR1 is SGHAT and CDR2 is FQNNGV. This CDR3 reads CASSFKLGGTANSPLHF. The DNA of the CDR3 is TGTGCCAGCAGCTTTAAGTTAGGGGGGACAGCAAATTCACCCCTCCACTTT.

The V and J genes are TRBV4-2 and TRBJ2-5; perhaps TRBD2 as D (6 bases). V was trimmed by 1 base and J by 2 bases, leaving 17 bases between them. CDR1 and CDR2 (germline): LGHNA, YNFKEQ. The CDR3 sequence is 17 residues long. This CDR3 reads CASSQVSSEDYQETQYF. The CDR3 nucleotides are TGTGCCAGCAGCCAAGTTTCGTCAGAGGACTATCAAGAGACCCAGTACTTC.

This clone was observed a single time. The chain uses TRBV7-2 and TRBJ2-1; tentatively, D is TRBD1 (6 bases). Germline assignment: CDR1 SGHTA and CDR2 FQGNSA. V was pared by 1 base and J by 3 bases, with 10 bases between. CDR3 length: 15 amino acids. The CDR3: CASSLDQGRYNEQFF. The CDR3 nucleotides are TGTGCCAGCAGCTTAGATCAGGGGCGCTACAATGAGCAGTTCTTC. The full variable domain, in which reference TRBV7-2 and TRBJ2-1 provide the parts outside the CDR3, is GAGVSQSPSNKVTEKGKDVELRCDPISGHTALYWYRQSLGQGLEFLIYFQGNSAPDKSGLPSDRFSAERTGGSVSTLTIQRTQQEDSAVYLCASSLDQGRYNEQFFGPGTRLTVL.

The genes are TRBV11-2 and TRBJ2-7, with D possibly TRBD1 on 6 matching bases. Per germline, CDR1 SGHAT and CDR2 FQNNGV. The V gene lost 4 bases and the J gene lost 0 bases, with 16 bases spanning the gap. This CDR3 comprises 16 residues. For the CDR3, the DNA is TGTGCCAGCAGCTCGAGGGCTGGACAGTACTCCTACGAGCAGTACTTC. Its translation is CASSSRAGQYSYEQYF. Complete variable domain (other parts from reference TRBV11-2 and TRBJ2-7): EAGVAQSPRYKIIEKRQSVAFWCNPISGHATLYWYQQILGQGPKLLIQFQNNGVVDDSQLPKDRFSAERLKGVDSTLKIQPAKLEDSAVYLCASSSRAGQYSYEQYFGPGTRLTVT.

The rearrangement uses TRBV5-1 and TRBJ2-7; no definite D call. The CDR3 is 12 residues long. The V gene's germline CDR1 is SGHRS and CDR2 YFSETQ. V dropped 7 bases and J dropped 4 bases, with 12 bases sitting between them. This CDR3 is CASPVDIYEQYF. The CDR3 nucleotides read TGCGCCAGCCCCGTAGATATATACGAGCAGTACTTC.

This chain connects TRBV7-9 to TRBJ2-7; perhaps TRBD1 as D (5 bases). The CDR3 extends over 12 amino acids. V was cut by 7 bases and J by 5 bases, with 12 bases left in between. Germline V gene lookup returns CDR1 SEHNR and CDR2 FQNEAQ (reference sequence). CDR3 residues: CASNEGVDEQYF. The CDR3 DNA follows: TGTGCCAGCAACGAAGGGGTCGACGAGCAGTACTTC. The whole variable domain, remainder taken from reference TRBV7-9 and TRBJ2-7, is DTGVSQNPRHKITKRGQNVTFRCDPISEHNRLYWYRQTLGQGPEFLTYFQNEAQLEKSRLLSDRFSAERPKGSFSTLEIQRTEQGDSAMYLCASNEGVDEQYFGPGTRLTVT.

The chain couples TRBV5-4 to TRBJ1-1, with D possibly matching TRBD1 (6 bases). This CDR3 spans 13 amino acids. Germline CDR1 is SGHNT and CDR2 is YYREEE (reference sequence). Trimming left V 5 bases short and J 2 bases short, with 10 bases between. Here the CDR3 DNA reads TGTGCCAGCAGGCGGACAGTTAACACTGAAGCTTTCTTT. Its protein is CASRRTVNTEAFF. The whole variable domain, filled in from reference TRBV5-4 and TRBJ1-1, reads ETGVTQSPTHLIKTRGQQVTLRCSSQSGHNTVSWYQQALGQGPQFIFQYYREEENGRGNFPPRFSGLQFPNYSSELNVNALELDDSALYLCASRRTVNTEAFFGQGTRLTVV.

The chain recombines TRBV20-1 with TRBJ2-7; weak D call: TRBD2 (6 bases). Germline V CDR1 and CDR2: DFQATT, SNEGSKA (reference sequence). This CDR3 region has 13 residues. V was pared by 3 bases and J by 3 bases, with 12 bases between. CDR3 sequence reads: CSASRGTGYEQYF. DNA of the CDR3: TGCAGTGCTAGTCGCGGGACGGGCTACGAGCAGTACTTC.

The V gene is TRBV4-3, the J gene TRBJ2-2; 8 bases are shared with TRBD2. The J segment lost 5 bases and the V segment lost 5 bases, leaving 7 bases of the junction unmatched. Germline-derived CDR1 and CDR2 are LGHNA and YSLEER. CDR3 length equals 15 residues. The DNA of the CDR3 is TGCGCCAGCAGCTTGTTCGGGGGGGCAACCGGGGAGCTGTTTTTT. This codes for CASSLFGGATGELFF.

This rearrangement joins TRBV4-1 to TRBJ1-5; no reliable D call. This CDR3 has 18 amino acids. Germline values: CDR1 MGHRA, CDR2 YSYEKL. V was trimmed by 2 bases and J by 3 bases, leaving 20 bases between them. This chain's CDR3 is CASSQQATIISPNQPQHF. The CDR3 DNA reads TGCGCCAGCAGCCAACAGGCGACAATCATCAGTCCCAATCAGCCCCAGCATTTT.

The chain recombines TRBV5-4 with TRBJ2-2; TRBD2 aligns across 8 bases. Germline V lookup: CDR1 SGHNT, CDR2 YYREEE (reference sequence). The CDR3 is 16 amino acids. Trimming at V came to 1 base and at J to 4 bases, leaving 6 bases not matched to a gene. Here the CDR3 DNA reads TGTGCCAGCAGCTTGTCGGGGGGGGGCCCCACCGGGGAGCTGTTTTTT. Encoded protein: CASSLSGGGPTGELFF.

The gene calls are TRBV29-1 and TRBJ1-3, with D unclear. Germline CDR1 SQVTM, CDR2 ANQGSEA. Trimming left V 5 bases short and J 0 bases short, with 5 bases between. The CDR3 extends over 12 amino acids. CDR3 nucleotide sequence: TGCAGCGTTCGGAGCTCTGGAAACACCATATATTTT. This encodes CSVRSSGNTIYF.

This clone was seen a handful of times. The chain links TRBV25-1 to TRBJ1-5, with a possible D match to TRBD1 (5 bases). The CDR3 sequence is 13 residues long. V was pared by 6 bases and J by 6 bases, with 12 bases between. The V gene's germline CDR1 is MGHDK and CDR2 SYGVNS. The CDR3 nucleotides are TGTGCCAGCAGCAAGGGGCCGGGTCAGCCCCAGCATTTT. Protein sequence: CASSKGPGQPQHF. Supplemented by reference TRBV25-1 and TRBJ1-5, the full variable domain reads EADIYQTPRYLVIGTGKKITLECSQTMGHDKMYWYQQDPGMELHLIHYSYGVNSTEKGDLSSESTVSRIRTEHFPLTLESARPSHTSQYLCASSKGPGQPQHFGDGTRLSIL.

The CDR3 DNA reads TGTGCCAGCAGTCCCAGGGATTTTCAGCCCCAGCATTTT. It specifies CASSPRDFQPQHF. V and J are TRBV28 and TRBJ1-5; tentative D call: TRBD1 (5 bases). Germline V gene data show CDR1 as MDHEN and CDR2 as SYDVKM. This CDR3 contains 13 residues. Trimming left V 5 bases short and J 6 bases short, with 11 bases between.

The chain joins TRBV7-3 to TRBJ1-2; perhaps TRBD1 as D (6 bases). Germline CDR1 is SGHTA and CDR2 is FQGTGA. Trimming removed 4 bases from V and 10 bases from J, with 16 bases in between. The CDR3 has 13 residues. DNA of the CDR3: TGTGCCAGCAGCTACCGGGACACCGGAACCTACACCTTC. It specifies CASSYRDTGTYTF. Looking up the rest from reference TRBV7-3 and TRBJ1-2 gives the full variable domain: GAGVSQTPSNKVTEKGKYVELRCDPISGHTALYWYRQSLGQGPEFLIYFQGTGAADDSGLPNDRFFAVRPEGSVSTLKIQRTERGDSAVYLCASSYRDTGTYTFGSGTRLTVV.

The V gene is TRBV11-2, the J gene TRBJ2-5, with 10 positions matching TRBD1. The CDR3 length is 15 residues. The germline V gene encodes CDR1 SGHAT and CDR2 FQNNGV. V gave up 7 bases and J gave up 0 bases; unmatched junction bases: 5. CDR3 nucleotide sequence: TGTGCCAGCAACGGACAGGGGGTTTACCAAGAGACCCAGTACTTC. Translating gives CASNGQGVYQETQYF.

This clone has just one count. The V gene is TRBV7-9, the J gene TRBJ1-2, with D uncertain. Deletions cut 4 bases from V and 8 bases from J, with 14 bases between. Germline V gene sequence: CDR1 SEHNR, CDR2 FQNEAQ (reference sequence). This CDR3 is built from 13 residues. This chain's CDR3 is CASSSASVRGYTF. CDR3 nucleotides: TGTGCCAGCAGCTCAGCTTCGGTGAGGGGCTACACCTTC.

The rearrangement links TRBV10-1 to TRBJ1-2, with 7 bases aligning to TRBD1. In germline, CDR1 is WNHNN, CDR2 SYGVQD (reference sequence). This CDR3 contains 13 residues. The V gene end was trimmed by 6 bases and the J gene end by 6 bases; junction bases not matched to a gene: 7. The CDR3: CASSRDRSNGYTF. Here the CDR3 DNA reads TGCGCCAGCAGCCGGGACAGATCAAATGGCTACACCTTC.